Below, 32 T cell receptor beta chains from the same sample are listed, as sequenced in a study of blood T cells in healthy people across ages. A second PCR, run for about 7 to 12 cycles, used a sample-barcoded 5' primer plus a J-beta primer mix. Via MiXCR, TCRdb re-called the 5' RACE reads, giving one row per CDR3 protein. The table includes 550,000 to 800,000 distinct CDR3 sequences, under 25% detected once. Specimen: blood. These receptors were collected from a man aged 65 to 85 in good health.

The CDR3 coding sequence is TGTGCCAGCTCACCCTTGCTGGGGAATGAGCAGTTCTTC. Translation gives CASSPLLGNEQFF. V and J are TRBV18 and TRBJ2-5; D is undetermined. The J call is in doubt because the DNA end fits TRBJ2-1 better. Germline V gene data show CDR1 as KGHSH and CDR2 as LQKENI. This CDR3 has 13 amino acids.

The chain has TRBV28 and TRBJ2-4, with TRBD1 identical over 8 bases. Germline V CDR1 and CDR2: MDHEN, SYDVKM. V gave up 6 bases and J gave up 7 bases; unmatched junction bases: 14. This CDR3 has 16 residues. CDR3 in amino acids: CASSSDRGRSRNIQYF. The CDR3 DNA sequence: TGTGCCAGCAGCTCTGACAGGGGCCGATCTCGGAACATTCAGTACTTC.

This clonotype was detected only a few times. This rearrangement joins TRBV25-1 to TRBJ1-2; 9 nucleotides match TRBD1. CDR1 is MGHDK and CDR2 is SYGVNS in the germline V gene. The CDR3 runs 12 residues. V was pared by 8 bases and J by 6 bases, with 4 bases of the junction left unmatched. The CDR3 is CASADRGHGYTF. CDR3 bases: TGTGCCAGCGCGGACAGGGGTCATGGCTACACCTTC.

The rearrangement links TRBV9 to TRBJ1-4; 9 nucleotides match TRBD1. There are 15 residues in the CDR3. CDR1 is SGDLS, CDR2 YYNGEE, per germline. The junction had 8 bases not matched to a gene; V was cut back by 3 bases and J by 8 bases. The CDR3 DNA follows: TGTGCCAGCAGCGGCGGGACAGGGCCGAGGGAAAAACTGTTTTTT. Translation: CASSGGTGPREKLFF.

CDR3 in DNA: TGTGCCAGCAGTGTATTAGATTACAATGAGCAGTTCTTC. Translating it yields CASSVLDYNEQFF. The V and J genes are TRBV6-2 or TRBV6-3 and TRBJ2-1; D remains ambiguous. CDR1 MNHEY and CDR2 SVGEGT come from the germline V gene. The CDR3 has 13 amino acids. Trimming pared 5 bases from V and 4 bases from J, leaving 9 bases between.

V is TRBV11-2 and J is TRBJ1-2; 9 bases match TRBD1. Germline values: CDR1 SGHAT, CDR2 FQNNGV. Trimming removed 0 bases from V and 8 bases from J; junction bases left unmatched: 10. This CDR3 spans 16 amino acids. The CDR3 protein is CASSLDLGQGVSGYTF. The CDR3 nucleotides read TGTGCCAGCAGCTTAGATCTGGGACAGGGTGTATCGGGCTACACCTTC.

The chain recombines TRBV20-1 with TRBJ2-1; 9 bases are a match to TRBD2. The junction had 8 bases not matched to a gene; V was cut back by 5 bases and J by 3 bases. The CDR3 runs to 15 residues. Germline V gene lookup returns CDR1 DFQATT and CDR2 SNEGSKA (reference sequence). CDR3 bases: TGCAGTGCTGACCCGGGACTAGCTGACTACAATGAGCAGTTCTTC. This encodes CSADPGLADYNEQFF.

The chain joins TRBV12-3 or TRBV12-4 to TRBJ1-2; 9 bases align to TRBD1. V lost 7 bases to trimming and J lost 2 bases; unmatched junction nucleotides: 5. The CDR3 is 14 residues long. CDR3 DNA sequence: TGTGCCAGCAAACTTGGGACAGGGAACTATGGCTACACCTTC. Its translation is CASKLGTGNYGYTF.

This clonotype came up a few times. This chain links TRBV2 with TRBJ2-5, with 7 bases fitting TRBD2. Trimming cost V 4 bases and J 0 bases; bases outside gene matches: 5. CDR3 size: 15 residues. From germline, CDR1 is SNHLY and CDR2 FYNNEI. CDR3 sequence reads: CASSGLADNQETQYF. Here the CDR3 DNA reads TGTGCCAGCAGTGGTCTAGCGGACAACCAAGAGACCCAGTACTTC.

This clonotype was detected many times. The CDR3 loop is CASSYEFGGGLENIQYF. The CDR3 DNA reads as TGTGCCAGCAGTTATGAATTTGGGGGAGGGCTGGAAAACATTCAGTACTTC. The genes are TRBV6-2 or TRBV6-3 and TRBJ2-4; TRBD2 matches 7 bases. Per germline, CDR1 MNHEY and CDR2 SVGEGT. Germline trimming cut 3 bases from V and 5 bases from J; bases unmatched to any gene: 13. This CDR3 is built from 17 residues.

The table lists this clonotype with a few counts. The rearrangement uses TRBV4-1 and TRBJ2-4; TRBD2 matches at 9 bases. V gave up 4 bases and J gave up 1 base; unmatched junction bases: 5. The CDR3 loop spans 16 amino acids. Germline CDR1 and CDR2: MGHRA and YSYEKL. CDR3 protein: CASSLGSGRAKNIQYF. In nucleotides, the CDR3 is TGCGCCAGCAGCCTAGGAAGCGGGAGGGCCAAAAACATTCAGTACTTC.

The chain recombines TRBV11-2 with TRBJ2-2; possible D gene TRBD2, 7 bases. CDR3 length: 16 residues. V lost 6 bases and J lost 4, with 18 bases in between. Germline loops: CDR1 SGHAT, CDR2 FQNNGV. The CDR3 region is CASRPTGGGGTGELFF. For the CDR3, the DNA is TGTGCCAGCAGACCTACTGGGGGAGGGGGCACCGGGGAGCTGTTTTTT.

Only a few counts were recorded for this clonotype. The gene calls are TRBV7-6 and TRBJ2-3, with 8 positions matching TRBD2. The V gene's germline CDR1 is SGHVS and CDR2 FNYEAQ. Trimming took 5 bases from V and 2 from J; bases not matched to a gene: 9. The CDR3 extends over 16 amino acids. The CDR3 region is CASSPSAGDITDTQYF. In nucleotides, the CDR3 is TGTGCCAGCAGCCCTTCAGCGGGAGACATCACAGATACGCAGTATTTT.

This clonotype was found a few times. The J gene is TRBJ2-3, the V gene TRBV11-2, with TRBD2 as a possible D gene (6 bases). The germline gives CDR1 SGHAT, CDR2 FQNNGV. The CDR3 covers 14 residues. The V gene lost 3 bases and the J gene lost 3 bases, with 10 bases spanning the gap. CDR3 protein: CASSLRGKTDTQYF. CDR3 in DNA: TGTGCCAGCAGCTTGCGGGGAAAGACAGATACGCAGTATTTT.

CDR3 residues: CASSQSQPRETQYF. Written as DNA, the CDR3 is TGTGCCAGCAGCCAAAGCCAGCCGAGGGAGACCCAGTACTTC. The chain couples TRBV5-6 to TRBJ2-5; D is undetermined. This CDR3 comprises 14 residues. Trimming stripped 4 bases from V and 5 bases from J, with 15 bases between. Per germline, CDR1 SGHDT and CDR2 YYEEEE.

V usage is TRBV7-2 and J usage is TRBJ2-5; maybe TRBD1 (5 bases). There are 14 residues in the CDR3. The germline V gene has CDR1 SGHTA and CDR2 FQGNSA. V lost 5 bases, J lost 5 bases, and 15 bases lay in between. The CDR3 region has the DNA TGTGCCAGCAGCCCCCATCGGGCAGGGGAGACCCAGTACTTC. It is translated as CASSPHRAGETQYF.

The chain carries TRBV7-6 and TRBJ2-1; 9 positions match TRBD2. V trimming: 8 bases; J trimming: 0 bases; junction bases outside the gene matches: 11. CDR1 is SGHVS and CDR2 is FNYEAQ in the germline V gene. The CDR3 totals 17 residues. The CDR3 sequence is CASGLGTSTNSYNEQFF. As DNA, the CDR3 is TGTGCCAGCGGACTCGGGACTAGCACGAACTCCTACAATGAGCAGTTCTTC.

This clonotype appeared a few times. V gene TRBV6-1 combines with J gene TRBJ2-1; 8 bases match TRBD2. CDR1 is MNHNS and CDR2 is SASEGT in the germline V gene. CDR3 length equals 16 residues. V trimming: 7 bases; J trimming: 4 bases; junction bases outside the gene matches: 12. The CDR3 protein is CASKRVSGRNYNEQFF. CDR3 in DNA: TGTGCCAGCAAAAGGGTCAGCGGGAGAAATTACAATGAGCAGTTCTTC.

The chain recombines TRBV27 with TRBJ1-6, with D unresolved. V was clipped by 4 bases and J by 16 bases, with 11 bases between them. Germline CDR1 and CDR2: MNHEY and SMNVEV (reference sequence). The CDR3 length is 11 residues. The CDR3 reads CASSSLGPLHF. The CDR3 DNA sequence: TGTGCCAGCAGTTCACTAGGGCCTCTCCACTTT.

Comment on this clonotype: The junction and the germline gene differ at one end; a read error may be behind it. The CDR3 sequence is CVISGGSQETQYF. CDR3 in DNA: TGTGTCATCAGTGGCGGCAGCCAAGAGACCCAGTACTTC. V is TRBV10-3 and J is TRBJ2-7; D is undetermined. The DNA end lines up better with TRBJ2-5; the J call may be wrong. Germline V CDR1 and CDR2: ENHRY, SYGVKD. The CDR3 sequence is 13 residues long.

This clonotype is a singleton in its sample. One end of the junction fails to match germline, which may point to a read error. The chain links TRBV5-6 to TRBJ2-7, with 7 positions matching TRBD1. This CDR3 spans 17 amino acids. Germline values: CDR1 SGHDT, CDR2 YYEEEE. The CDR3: CASSLALPGQSTYEQHF. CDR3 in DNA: TGTGCCAGCAGCTTGGCCCTACCGGGACAGAGTACCTACGAGCAGCACTTC.

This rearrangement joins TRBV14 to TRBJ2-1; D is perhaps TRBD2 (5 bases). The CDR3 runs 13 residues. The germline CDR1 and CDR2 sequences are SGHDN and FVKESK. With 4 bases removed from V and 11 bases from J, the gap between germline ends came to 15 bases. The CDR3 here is CASSPGSWMKQFF. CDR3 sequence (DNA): TGTGCCAGCAGCCCGGGATCGTGGATGAAGCAGTTCTTC. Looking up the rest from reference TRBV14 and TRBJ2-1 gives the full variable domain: EAGVTQFPSHSVIEKGQTVTLRCDPISGHDNLYWYRRVMGKEIKFLLHFVKESKQDESGMPNNRFLAERTGGTYSTLKVQPAELEDSGVYFCASSPGSWMKQFFGPGTRLTVL.

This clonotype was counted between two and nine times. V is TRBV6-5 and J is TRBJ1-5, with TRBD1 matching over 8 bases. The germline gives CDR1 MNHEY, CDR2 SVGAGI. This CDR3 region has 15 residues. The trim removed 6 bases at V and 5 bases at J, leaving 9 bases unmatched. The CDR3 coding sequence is TGTGCCAGCAGGAGAGACAGGGGCGGCGATCAGCCCCAGCATTTT. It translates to CASRRDRGGDQPQHF.

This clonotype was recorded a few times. The CDR3: CASSPGGTSASYEQYF. The DNA of the CDR3 is TGTGCCAGCAGCCCCGGGGGGACTAGCGCCTCCTACGAGCAGTACTTC. V usage is TRBV9 and J usage is TRBJ2-7; 10 nucleotides agree with TRBD2. V lost 4 bases, J lost 0 bases, and 7 bases stayed unmatched. The germline CDR1 and CDR2 sequences are SGDLS and YYNGEE. The CDR3 length is 16 residues.

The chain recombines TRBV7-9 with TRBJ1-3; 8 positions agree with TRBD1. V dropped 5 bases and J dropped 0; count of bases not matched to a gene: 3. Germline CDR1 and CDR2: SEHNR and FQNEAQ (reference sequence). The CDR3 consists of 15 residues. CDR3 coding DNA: TGTGCCAGCAGCGTGACAGGGGACTCTGGAAACACCATATATTTT. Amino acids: CASSVTGDSGNTIYF.

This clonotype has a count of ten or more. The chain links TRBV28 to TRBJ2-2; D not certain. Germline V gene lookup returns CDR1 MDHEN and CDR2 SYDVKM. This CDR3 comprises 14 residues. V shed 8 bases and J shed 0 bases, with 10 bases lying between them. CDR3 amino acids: CASLPVANTGELFF. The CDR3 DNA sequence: TGTGCCAGCCTCCCCGTAGCGAACACCGGGGAGCTGTTTTTT.

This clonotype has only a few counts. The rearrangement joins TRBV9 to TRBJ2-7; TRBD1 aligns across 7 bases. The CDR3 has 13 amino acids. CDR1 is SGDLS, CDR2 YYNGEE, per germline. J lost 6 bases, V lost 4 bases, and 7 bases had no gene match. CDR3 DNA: TGTGCCAGCAGCACTCAGACAGGGTCCGAGCAGTACTTC. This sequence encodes CASSTQTGSEQYF.

CDR3 region: CATSRVLAGGYEQYF. The CDR3 nucleotides read TGTGCCACCAGCAGAGTGTTAGCGGGAGGCTACGAGCAGTACTTC. The chain has TRBV15 and TRBJ2-7; 10 positions agree with TRBD2. CDR3 length: 15 amino acids. Germline CDR1 is LNHNV and CDR2 is YYDKDF (reference sequence). Germline trimming cut 1 base from V and 3 bases from J; bases unmatched to any gene: 3. Full variable domain (missing parts from reference TRBV15 and TRBJ2-7): DAMVIQNPRYQVTQFGKPVTLSCSQTLNHNVMYWYQQKSSQAPKLLFHYYDKDFNNEADTPDNFQSRRPNTSFCFLDIRSPGLGDTAMYLCATSRVLAGGYEQYFGPGTRLTVT.

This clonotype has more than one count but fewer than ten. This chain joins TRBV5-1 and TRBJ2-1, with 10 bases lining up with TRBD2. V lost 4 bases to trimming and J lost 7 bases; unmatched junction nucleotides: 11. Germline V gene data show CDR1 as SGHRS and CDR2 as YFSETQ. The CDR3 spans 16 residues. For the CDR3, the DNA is TGCGCCAGCAGCACCACTCTAGCGGGAGTGAGGAATGAGCAGTTCTTC. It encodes CASSTTLAGVRNEQFF.

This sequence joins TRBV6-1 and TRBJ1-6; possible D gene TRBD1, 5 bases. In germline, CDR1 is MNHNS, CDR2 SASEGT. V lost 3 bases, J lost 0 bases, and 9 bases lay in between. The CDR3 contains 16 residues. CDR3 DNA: TGTGCCAGCAGTGATTGGGGGGACTCCTATAATTCACCCCTCCACTTT. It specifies CASSDWGDSYNSPLHF.

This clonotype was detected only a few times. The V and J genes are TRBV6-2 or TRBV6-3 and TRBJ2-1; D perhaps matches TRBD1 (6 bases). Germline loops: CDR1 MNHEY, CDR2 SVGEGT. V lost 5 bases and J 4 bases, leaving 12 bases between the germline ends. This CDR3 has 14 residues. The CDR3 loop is CASSRGQLYNEQFF. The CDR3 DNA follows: TGTGCCAGCAGTCGAGGACAGCTATACAATGAGCAGTTCTTC.

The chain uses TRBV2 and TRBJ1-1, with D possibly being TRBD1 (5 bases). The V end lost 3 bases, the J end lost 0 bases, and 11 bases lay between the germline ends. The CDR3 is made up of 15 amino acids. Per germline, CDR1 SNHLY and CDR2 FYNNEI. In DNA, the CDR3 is TGTGCCAGCAGTGACCGGGCAGGGTTGAACACTGAAGCTTTCTTT. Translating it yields CASSDRAGLNTEAFF.